Following are 32 T cell receptor beta chains from one sample sequenced in a study of Ad26.COV2.S vaccination and SARS-CoV-2 variants. TCRdb's table, derived via immunoSEQ multiplex PCR, lists solely in-frame clones and lacks some. The sample consists of about 350,000 clones, about 90% of them appearing once. This sample comprised peripheral blood, obtained after recovery from COVID-19. The receptors stem from a human donor who had recovered from COVID-19.

The CDR3 is CASSSEWTGLDEQYF. CDR3 sequence (DNA): TGCGCCAGCAGCTCCGAATGGACAGGGCTTGACGAGCAGTACTTC. This chain links TRBV5-1 with TRBJ2-7, with 8 bases fitting TRBD1. CDR3 length: 15 residues. The V gene end was trimmed by 3 bases and the J gene end by 5 bases; junction bases not matched to a gene: 10. The germline CDR1 and CDR2 sequences are SGHRS and YFSETQ.

V and J are TRBV7-6 and TRBJ1-3, with D hard to call. Germline loops: CDR1 SGHVS, CDR2 FNYEAQ. The CDR3 is 16 residues long. V lost 5 bases and J 0 bases, leaving 14 bases between the germline ends. The CDR3 DNA reads as TGTGCCAGCAGCCGTTGGCATCCTTCCTCTGGAAACACCATATATTTT. Translating it yields CASSRWHPSSGNTIYF.

V gene TRBV12-5 combines with J gene TRBJ1-4; D not resolved. The germline CDR1 and CDR2 sequences are LGHNT and FRNRAP. V was cut by 4 bases and J by 4 bases, with 4 bases left in between. The CDR3 runs to 12 residues. In DNA, the CDR3 is TGTGCTAGTGGTTACTATAATGAAAAACTGTTTTTT. Translating it yields CASGYYNEKLFF. The full variable domain, its missing parts supplied by reference TRBV12-5 and TRBJ1-4, is DARVTQTPRHKVTEMGQEVTMRCQPILGHNTVFWYRQTMMQGLELLAYFRNRAPLDDSGMPKDRFSAEMPDATLATLKIQPSEPRDSAVYFCASGYYNEKLFFGSGTQLSVL.

The count of this clone is one. The J gene is TRBJ2-5, the V gene TRBV5-1; TRBD1 matches 7 bases. The CDR3 spans 15 residues. V shed 0 bases, J shed 2 bases, and the junction held 4 bases outside the gene matches. Germline CDR1 reads SGHRS; CDR2 reads YFSETQ. CDR3 loop: CASSLGGQTQETQYF. The CDR3, as DNA: TGCGCCAGCAGCTTGGGGGGACAGACTCAAGAGACCCAGTACTTC.

V gene TRBV6-5 combines with J gene TRBJ1-4, with D uncertain. CDR1 is MNHEY, CDR2 SVGAGI, per germline. This CDR3 is built from 13 residues. The V and J ends lost 8 bases and 6 bases respectively, with 13 bases between them. The CDR3: CASHYQADEKLFF. The DNA of the CDR3 is TGTGCCAGCCATTACCAGGCGGATGAAAAACTGTTTTTT.

This clone showed up just a few times. Distinct nucleotide sequences in the sample also encode this CDR3. The chain employs TRBV6-5 and TRBJ1-1; unclear D gene. The germline V gene encodes CDR1 MNHEY and CDR2 SVGAGI. The CDR3 runs to 13 residues. The V end lost 6 bases, the J end lost 0 bases, and 8 bases lay between the germline ends. CDR3 loop: CASSYQMNTEAFF. DNA of the CDR3: TGTGCCAGCAGCTACCAGATGAACACTGAAGCTTTCTTT.

The chain uses TRBV4-3 and TRBJ1-2, with a tentative D call TRBD1 (6 bases). The V gene lost 0 bases and the J gene lost 1 base, with 12 bases spanning the gap. This CDR3 comprises 16 residues. Germline lookup yields CDR1 LGHNA and CDR2 YSLEER. The CDR3 sequence is CASSQDPGTRNYGYTF. The CDR3 DNA sequence: TGCGCCAGCAGCCAAGATCCCGGGACACGTAACTATGGCTACACCTTC.

The J gene is TRBJ1-3, the V gene TRBV5-1; 8 bases match TRBD1. Germline V gene lookup returns CDR1 SGHRS and CDR2 YFSETQ. The CDR3 sequence is 13 residues long. The V segment lost 3 bases and the J segment 9 bases; nucleotides outside the gene matches: 5. The CDR3 sequence: CASSSGQGGTIYF. The CDR3 nucleotides are TGCGCCAGCAGCTCCGGACAGGGTGGCACCATATATTTT.

The CDR3 reads CASSVKPRETQYF. Written as DNA, the CDR3 is TGTGCCAGCAGTGTAAAGCCACGAGAGACCCAGTACTTC. The chain has TRBV2 and TRBJ2-5; D not certain. V was trimmed by 4 bases and J by 4 bases, leaving 10 bases between them. Germline V gene lookup returns CDR1 SNHLY and CDR2 FYNNEI. The CDR3 is 13 residues long.

The rearrangement joins TRBV11-1 to TRBJ2-3, with D possibly called TRBD1 or TRBD2 (6 bases each). V lost 4 bases and J lost 6, with 17 bases in between. The V gene's germline CDR1 is SGHAT and CDR2 FQDESV (reference sequence). The CDR3 is made up of 15 amino acids. Here the CDR3 DNA reads TGTGCCAGCAGCTCCTGGGGGGCTACATCCGATACGCAGTATTTT. It encodes CASSSWGATSDTQYF.

This clone appeared a single time. The rearrangement links TRBV27 to TRBJ2-7; D remains unclear. From germline, CDR1 is MNHEY and CDR2 SMNVEV (reference sequence). The V and J ends lost 0 bases and 5 bases respectively, with 17 bases between them. The CDR3 has 16 amino acids. CDR3 amino acids: CASSLSGDSTLNEQYF. The CDR3 bases are TGTGCCAGCAGTTTATCAGGTGACTCCACTCTTAACGAGCAGTACTTC.

V usage is TRBV4-1 and J usage is TRBJ2-3; TRBD2 matches 8 bases. Per germline, CDR1 MGHRA and CDR2 YSYEKL. The J segment lost 1 base and the V segment lost 0 bases, leaving 6 bases of the junction unmatched. The CDR3 consists of 17 residues. The CDR3 coding sequence is TGCGCCAGCAGCCAAGATGGGAGCGGGGGAGGCACAGATACGCAGTATTTT. This sequence encodes CASSQDGSGGGTDTQYF.

The CDR3 sequence is CASSVGQFSNSPLHF. The CDR3 coding sequence is TGTGCCAGCAGCGTAGGACAGTTTTCCAATTCACCCCTCCACTTT. The chain recombines TRBV9 with TRBJ1-6, with TRBD1 as a possible D gene (5 bases). CDR1 is SGDLS, CDR2 YYNGEE, per germline. V lost 0 bases and J lost 7, with 11 bases in between. The CDR3 has 15 residues. Full variable domain (missing parts from reference TRBV9 and TRBJ1-6): DSGVTQTPKHLITATGQRVTLRCSPRSGDLSVYWYQQSLDQGLQFLIQYYNGEERAKGNILERFSAQQFPDLHSELNLSSLELGDSALYFCASSVGQFSNSPLHFGNGTRLTVT.

Here the CDR3 reads CASSTATGDEKLFF. CDR3 in DNA: TGTGCCAGTAGTACCGCCACAGGGGATGAAAAACTGTTTTTT. This chain uses TRBV19 with TRBJ1-4; TRBD1 matches at 7 bases. V shed 4 bases, J shed 6 bases, and the junction held 5 bases outside the gene matches. The V gene's germline CDR1 is LNHDA and CDR2 SQIVND (reference sequence). The CDR3 extends over 14 amino acids.

V and J are TRBV27 and TRBJ1-1, with 7 bases aligning to TRBD1. There are 15 residues in the CDR3. Trimming removed 6 bases from V and 0 bases from J; junction bases left unmatched: 7. Germline V gene data show CDR1 as MNHEY and CDR2 as SMNVEV (reference sequence). This CDR3 reads CASRVSDRLNTEAFF. In DNA, the CDR3 is TGTGCCAGCAGGGTATCGGACAGGCTGAACACTGAAGCTTTCTTT.

The V gene is TRBV19, the J gene TRBJ2-5; 7 bases map to TRBD1. CDR1 and CDR2 from the germline V gene are LNHDA and SQIVND (reference sequence). This CDR3 is 13 amino acids long. V was pared by 8 bases and J by 2 bases, with 5 bases of the junction left unmatched. CDR3 coding DNA: TGTGCCAGTTCCCCGGGACAGCAAGAGACCCAGTACTTC. Translating it yields CASSPGQQETQYF.

The V call is TRBV6-5, the J call TRBJ2-1; TRBD2 matches at 13 bases. CDR1 is MNHEY, CDR2 SVGAGI, per germline. The CDR3 runs to 15 residues. With 6 bases clipped from V and 7 bases from J, the junction kept 6 bases outside the gene matches. CDR3 amino acids: CASSQLAGGWNEQFF. CDR3 sequence (DNA): TGTGCCAGCAGCCAACTAGCGGGGGGGTGGAATGAGCAGTTCTTC.

The genes are TRBV9 and TRBJ1-1; D call uncertain. This CDR3 is 14 amino acids long. Germline V gene sequence: CDR1 SGDLS, CDR2 YYNGEE. V shed 6 bases and J shed 3 bases, with 15 bases lying between them. For the CDR3, the DNA is TGTGCCAGCACCACGGACGGGAGATACACTGAAGCTTTCTTT. The encoded protein is CASTTDGRYTEAFF.

In its sample, this clone was seen once. J is TRBJ1-5 and V is TRBV19; D perhaps matches TRBD1 (6 bases). Germline V gene data show CDR1 as LNHDA and CDR2 as SQIVND (reference sequence). Trimming left V 5 bases short and J 2 bases short, with 13 bases between. The CDR3 spans 15 residues. DNA of the CDR3: TGTGCCAGTAGTGGGGGGGGCGGTGGCAATCAGCCCCAGCATTTT. Protein: CASSGGGGGNQPQHF.

The chain uses TRBV6-5 and TRBJ1-2; TRBD1 is a possible D gene (5 bases). The V end was cut by 5 bases, the J end by 2 bases, with 15 bases between. The germline gives CDR1 MNHEY, CDR2 SVGAGI. The CDR3 is 15 amino acids. In DNA form, the CDR3 reads TGTGCCAGCAGTCGGGGCACCTTGGCGAACTATGGCTACACCTTC. It yields the protein CASSRGTLANYGYTF.

This chain joins TRBV10-2 and TRBJ2-5; either TRBD1 or TRBD2 may supply D (5 bases each). This CDR3 is 14 amino acids long. V shed 9 bases and J shed 5 bases, with 19 bases lying between them. Germline CDR1 WSHSY, CDR2 SAAADI. For the CDR3, the DNA is TGCGCCAGTCTAGAAACAGGCGGCGGGGAGACCCAGTACTTC. It yields the protein CASLETGGGETQYF.

V and J are TRBV3-1 (or the pseudogene TRBV3-2) and TRBJ1-6, with 7 bases aligning to TRBD1. The CDR3 contains 14 residues. Trimming removed 7 bases from V and 7 bases from J; junction bases left unmatched: 7. Germline-derived CDR1 and CDR2 are LGHDT and YNNKEL (reference sequence). The CDR3: CASTTGTANSPLHF. The CDR3 nucleotides are TGTGCCAGCACCACCGGGACAGCCAATTCACCCCTCCACTTT.

The gene calls are TRBV19 and TRBJ1-1, with D hard to call. Trimming removed 1 base from V and 5 bases from J, with 11 bases in between. CDR3 length: 14 residues. Germline assignment: CDR1 LNHDA and CDR2 SQIVND (reference sequence). The DNA for the CDR3 is TGTGCCAGTAGTATAGTAGGAGGTGGGACTGAAGCTTTCTTT. It yields the protein CASSIVGGGTEAFF. Full variable domain (outside the CDR3, taken from reference TRBV19 and TRBJ1-1): DGGITQSPKYLFRKEGQNVTLSCEQNLNHDAMYWYRQDPGQGLRLIYYSQIVNDFQKGDIAEGYSVSREKKESFPLTVTSAQKNPTAFYLCASSIVGGGTEAFFGQGTRLTVV.

This clone was detected only a few times. V usage is TRBV4-1 and J usage is TRBJ1-6, with D perhaps TRBD1 (6 bases). Trimming shortened V by 0 bases and J by 7 bases, and 13 bases separated the two germline ends. Per germline, CDR1 MGHRA and CDR2 YSYEKL. The CDR3 length is 16 residues. CDR3 nucleotide sequence: TGCGCCAGCAGCCAAGATAGAGACAGGTTAAATTCACCCCTCCACTTT. The encoded protein is CASSQDRDRLNSPLHF.

In nucleotides, the CDR3 is TGTGCCAGCAGTCCAACCCGGGACAGGGTTAACTCAGCTTTCTTT. Translating it yields CASSPTRDRVNSAFF. The V call is TRBV6-6, the J call TRBJ1-1, with 9 nucleotides matching TRBD1. Trimming took 5 bases from V and 10 from J; bases not matched to a gene: 14. The CDR3 extends over 15 amino acids. From germline, CDR1 is MNHNY and CDR2 SVGAGI (reference sequence).

The chain is built from TRBV6-5 and TRBJ2-3; D unclear. The CDR3 is 15 amino acids. Germline V gives CDR1 MNHEY, CDR2 SVGAGI. Trimming took 0 bases from V and 3 from J, leaving 10 bases between them. The CDR3 DNA is TGTGCCAGCAGTTACTCGGATCAGAAGACAGATACGCAGTATTTT. Protein: CASSYSDQKTDTQYF.

This clone was observed a single time. V usage is TRBV5-4 and J usage is TRBJ2-7; D might be TRBD1 (6 bases). The CDR3 extends over 14 amino acids. V lost 1 base, J lost 3 bases, and 11 bases lay in between. CDR1 is SGHNT, CDR2 YYREEE, per germline (reference sequence). CDR3 DNA sequence: TGTGCCAGCAGCTTGTCTGGGGGCAGCTACGAGCAGTACTTC. Translating gives CASSLSGGSYEQYF.

The chain uses TRBV5-1 and TRBJ1-3; TRBD1 matches 7 bases. CDR3 length: 16 residues. Per the germline V gene, CDR1 is SGHRS and CDR2 is YFSETQ. V trimming: 4 bases; J trimming: 0 bases; junction bases outside the gene matches: 7. Here the CDR3 DNA reads TGCGCCAGCAGCGTGAGGGACAGTAGCTCTGGAAACACCATATATTTT. Its protein is CASSVRDSSSGNTIYF.

The J gene is TRBJ1-1, the V gene TRBV5-1; 9 bases line up with TRBD1. The CDR3 spans 18 residues. Germline lookup yields CDR1 SGHRS and CDR2 YFSETQ. J was trimmed by 0 bases and V by 4 bases; bases with no gene match: 13. The CDR3 reads CASSVTGGIGDVNTEAFF. In nucleotides, the CDR3 is TGCGCCAGCAGCGTTACAGGGGGCATCGGGGACGTGAACACTGAAGCTTTCTTT. Full variable domain (rest looked up from reference TRBV5-1 and TRBJ1-1): KAGVTQTPRYLIKTRGQQVTLSCSPISGHRSVSWYQQTPGQGLQFLFEYFSETQRNKGNFPGRFSGRQFSNSRSEMNVSTLELGDSALYLCASSVTGGIGDVNTEAFFGQGTRLTVV.

The rearrangement uses TRBV15 and TRBJ2-6; TRBD1 might be the D (6 bases). The germline CDR1 and CDR2 sequences are LNHNV and YYDKDF (reference sequence). The germline V and J ends were trimmed by 5 bases and 4 bases, with 15 bases remaining between them. This CDR3 contains 16 residues. CDR3 DNA: TGTGCCACCAGCCCCCGGGTAGGGACAGGGGCCAACGTCCTGACTTTC. This translates into CATSPRVGTGANVLTF.

The rearrangement links TRBV12-3 or TRBV12-4 to TRBJ2-5; D uncertain. V lost 2 bases and J 7 bases, leaving 8 bases between the germline ends. The CDR3 consists of 12 residues. The CDR3 here is CASSLRLTTQYF. The CDR3 region has the DNA TGTGCCAGCAGTTTAAGGTTGACGACCCAGTACTTC.

The chain links TRBV24-1 to TRBJ2-6, with TRBD1 matching 10 bases. Looked up from germline, CDR1 is KGHDR and CDR2 is SFDVKD. This CDR3 comprises 17 residues. V was pared by 7 bases and J by 0 bases, with 5 bases of the junction left unmatched. DNA for the CDR3: TGTGCCACCAGCGGACAGGGGGTAAGCTCTGGGGCCAACGTCCTGACTTTC. Translated: CATSGQGVSSGANVLTF.